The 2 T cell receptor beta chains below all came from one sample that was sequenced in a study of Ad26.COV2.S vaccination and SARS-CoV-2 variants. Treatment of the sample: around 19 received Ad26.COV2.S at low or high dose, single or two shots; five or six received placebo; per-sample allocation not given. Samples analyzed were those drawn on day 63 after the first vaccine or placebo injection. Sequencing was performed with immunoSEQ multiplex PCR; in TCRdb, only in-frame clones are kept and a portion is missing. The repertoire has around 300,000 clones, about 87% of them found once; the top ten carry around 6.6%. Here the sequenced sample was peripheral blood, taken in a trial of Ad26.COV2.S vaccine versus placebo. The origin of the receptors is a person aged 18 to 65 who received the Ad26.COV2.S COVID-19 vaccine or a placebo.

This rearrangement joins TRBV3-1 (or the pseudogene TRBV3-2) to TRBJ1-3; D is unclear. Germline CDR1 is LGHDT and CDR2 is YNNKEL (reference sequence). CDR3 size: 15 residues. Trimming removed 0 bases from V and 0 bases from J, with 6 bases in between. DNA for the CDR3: TGTGCCAGCAGCCAAGATCCTGACTCTGGAAACACCATATATTTT. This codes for CASSQDPDSGNTIYF.

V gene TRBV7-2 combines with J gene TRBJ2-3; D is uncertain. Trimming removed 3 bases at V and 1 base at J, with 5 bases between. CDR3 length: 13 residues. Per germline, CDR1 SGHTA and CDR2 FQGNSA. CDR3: CASSFYRTDTQYF. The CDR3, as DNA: TGTGCCAGCAGCTTCTACCGCACAGATACGCAGTATTTT.